The clone carrying this TCR beta chain showed up just a few times. The data derive from a study of identical twins. TCRdb re-called the 5' RACE reads through MiXCR, storing one row per CDR3 protein. The table includes 600,000 to 800,000 distinct CDR3 sequences, around 21% detected once. This same sample was also taken into another study, of T cells expressing NK-cell markers.

The sequence was obtained from a woman between 18 and 29 years old in good health. Material for sequencing was PBMCs.

CDR3 DNA sequence: TGCAGCGTTGGGGTCAGGGAGAGGGAGCCCCAGCATTTT. Its translation is CSVGVREREPQHF. The chain couples TRBV29-1 to TRBJ1-5; D may be TRBD1 (5 bases). Germline CDR1 SQVTM, CDR2 ANQGSEA. V was pared by 4 bases and J by 8 bases, with 15 bases between. The CDR3 consists of 13 residues. The variable domain in full, completed from reference TRBV29-1 and TRBJ1-5, reads SAVISQKPSRDICQRGTSLTIQCQVDSQVTMMFWYRQQPGQSLTLIATANQGSEATYESGFVIDKFPISRPNLTFSTLTVSNMSPEDSSIYLCSVGVREREPQHFGDGTRLSIL.